This TCR beta chain is drawn from a study of blood T cell repertoires in COVID-19. About the research overall: The samples span acute and convalescent COVID-19 from the United States, Italy and Spain.

The CDR3 is 17 residues long. Germline CDR1 reads LGHDT; CDR2 reads YNNKEL (reference sequence). Unmatched junction bases numbered 10, after V lost 1 base and J lost 7 bases. Clones were read by immunoSEQ multiplex PCR, and TCRdb kept only the in-frame ones, dropping some. The table has some 200,000 clones, approximately 75% seen once. The study counted Cohort 3 donors as recovered given two negative PCRs, clearance, or symptom resolution. The receptor was derived from a man aged 40-49 years who had recovered from COVID-19. The chain links TRBV3-1 (or the pseudogene TRBV3-2) to TRBJ1-6; 7 bases are shared with TRBD1. The sample consisted of PBMCs or T cells enriched from blood (not recorded which). Written as DNA, the CDR3 is TGTGCCAGCAGCCAAGCCCCGAAGTCAGGGGGGAATTCACCCCTCCACTTT. Protein product: CASSQAPKSGGNSPLHF.